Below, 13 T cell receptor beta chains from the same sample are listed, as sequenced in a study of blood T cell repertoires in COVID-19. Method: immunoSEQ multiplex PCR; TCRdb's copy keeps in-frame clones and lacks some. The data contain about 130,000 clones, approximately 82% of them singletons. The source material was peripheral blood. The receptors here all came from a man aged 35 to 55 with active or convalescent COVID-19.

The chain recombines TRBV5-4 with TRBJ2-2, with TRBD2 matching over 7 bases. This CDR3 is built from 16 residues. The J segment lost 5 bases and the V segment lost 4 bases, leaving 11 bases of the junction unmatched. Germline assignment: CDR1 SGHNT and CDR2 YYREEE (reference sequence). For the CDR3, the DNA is TGTGCCAGCAGCCCGTCACTAGCGTCGGGGACCGGGGAGCTGTTTTTT. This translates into CASSPSLASGTGELFF.

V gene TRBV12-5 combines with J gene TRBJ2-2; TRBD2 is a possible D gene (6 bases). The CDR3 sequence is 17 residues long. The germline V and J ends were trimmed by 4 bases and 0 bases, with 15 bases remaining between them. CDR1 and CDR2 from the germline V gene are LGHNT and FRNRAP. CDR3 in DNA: TGTGCTAGTGGTTACTCGCGGGGCGGGGCGAACACCGGGGAGCTGTTTTTT. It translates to CASGYSRGGANTGELFF.

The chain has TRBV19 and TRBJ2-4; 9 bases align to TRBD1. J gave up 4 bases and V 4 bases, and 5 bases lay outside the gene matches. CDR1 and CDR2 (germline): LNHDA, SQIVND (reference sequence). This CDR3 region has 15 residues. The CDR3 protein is CASSTTGTGKNIQYF. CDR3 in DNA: TGTGCCAGTAGTACAACCGGGACAGGGAAAAACATTCAGTACTTC.

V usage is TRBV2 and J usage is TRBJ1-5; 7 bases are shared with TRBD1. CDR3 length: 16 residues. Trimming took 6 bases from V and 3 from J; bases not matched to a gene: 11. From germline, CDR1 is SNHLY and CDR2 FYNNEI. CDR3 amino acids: CASRRTGAGINQPQHF. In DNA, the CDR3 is TGTGCCAGCAGGCGGACAGGTGCCGGGATCAATCAGCCCCAGCATTTT.

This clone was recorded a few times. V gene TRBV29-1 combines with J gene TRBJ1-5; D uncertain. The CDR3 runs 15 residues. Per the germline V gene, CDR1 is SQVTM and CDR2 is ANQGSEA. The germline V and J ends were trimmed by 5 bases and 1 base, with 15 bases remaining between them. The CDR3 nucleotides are TGCAGCGTTTTTAGACCGAGGGAAAGCAATCAGCCCCAGCATTTT. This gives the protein CSVFRPRESNQPQHF.

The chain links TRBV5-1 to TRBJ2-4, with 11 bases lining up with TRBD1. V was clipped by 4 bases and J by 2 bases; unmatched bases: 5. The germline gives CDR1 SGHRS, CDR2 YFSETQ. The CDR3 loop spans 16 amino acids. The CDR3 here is CASSLGTGGTKNIQYF. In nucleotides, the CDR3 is TGCGCCAGCAGCCTAGGGACAGGGGGGACCAAAAACATTCAGTACTTC.

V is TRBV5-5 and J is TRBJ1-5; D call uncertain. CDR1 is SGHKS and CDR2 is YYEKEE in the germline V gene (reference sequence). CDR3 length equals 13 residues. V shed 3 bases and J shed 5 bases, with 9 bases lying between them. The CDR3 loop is CASSSSIHQPQHF. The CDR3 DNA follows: TGTGCCAGCAGCTCATCTATTCATCAGCCCCAGCATTTT.

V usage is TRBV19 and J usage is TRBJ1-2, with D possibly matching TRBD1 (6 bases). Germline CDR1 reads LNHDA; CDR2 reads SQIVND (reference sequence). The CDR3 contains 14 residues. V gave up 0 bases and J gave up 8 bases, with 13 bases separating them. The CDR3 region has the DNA TGTGCCAGTAGTATAGAACAGGGTCGGTTCGGCTACACCTTC. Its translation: CASSIEQGRFGYTF.

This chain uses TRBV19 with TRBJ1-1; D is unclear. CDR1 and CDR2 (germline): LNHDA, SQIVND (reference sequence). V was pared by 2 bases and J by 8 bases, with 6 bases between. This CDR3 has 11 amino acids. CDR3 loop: CASSISGEAFF. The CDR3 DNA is TGTGCCAGTAGTATATCAGGAGAAGCTTTCTTT. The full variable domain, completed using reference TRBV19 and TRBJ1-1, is DGGITQSPKYLFRKEGQNVTLSCEQNLNHDAMYWYRQDPGQGLRLIYYSQIVNDFQKGDIAEGYSVSREKKESFPLTVTSAQKNPTAFYLCASSISGEAFFGQGTRLTVV.

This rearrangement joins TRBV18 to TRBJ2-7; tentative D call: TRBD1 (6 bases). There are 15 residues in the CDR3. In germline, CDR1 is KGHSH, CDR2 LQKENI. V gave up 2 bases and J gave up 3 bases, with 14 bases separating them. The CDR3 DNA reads TGTGCCAGCTCACCAAGCGTCCAGGGGATCTACGAGCAGTACTTC. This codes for CASSPSVQGIYEQYF. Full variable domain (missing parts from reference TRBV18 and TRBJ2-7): NAGVMQNPRHLVRRRGQEARLRCSPMKGHSHVYWYRQLPEEGLKFMVYLQKENIIDESGMPKERFSAEFPKEGPSILRIQQVVRGDSAAYFCASSPSVQGIYEQYFGPGTRLTVT.

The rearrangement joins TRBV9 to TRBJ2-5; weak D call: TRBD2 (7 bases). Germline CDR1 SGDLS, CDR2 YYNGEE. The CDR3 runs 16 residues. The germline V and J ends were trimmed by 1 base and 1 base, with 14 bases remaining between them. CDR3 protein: CASSVRPGGSQETQYF. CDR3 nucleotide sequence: TGTGCCAGCAGCGTACGGCCGGGGGGCTCCCAAGAGACCCAGTACTTC.

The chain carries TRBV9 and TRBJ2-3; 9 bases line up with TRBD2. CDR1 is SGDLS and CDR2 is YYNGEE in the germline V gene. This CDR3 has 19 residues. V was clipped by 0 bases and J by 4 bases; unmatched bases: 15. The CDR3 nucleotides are TGTGCCAGCAGCGTAGCTGCGGGGGGGCCTGCAAGTGTGGCAGATACGCAGTATTTT. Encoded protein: CASSVAAGGPASVADTQYF.

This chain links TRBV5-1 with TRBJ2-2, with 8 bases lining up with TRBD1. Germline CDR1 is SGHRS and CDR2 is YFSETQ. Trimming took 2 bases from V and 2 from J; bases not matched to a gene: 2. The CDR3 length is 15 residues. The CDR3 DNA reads TGCGCCAGCAGCTTCGGGACAGGAAACACCGGGGAGCTGTTTTTT. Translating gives CASSFGTGNTGELFF.